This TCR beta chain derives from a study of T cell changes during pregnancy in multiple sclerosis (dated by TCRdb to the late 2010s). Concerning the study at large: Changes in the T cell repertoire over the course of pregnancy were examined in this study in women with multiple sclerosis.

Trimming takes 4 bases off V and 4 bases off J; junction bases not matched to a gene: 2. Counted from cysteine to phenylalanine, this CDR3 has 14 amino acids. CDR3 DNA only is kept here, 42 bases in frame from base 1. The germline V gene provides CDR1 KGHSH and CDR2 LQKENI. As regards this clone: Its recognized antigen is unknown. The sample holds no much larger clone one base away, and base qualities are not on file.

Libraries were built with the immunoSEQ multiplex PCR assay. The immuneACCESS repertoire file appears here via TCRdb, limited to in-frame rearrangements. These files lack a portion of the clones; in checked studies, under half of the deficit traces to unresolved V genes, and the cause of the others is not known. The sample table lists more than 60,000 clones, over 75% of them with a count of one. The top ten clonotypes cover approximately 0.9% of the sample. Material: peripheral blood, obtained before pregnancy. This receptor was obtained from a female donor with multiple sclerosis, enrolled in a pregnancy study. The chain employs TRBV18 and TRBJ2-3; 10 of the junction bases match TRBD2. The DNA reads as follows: TGTGCCAGCTCACGGAGCGGGGGGGCAGATACGCAGTATTTT. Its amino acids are CASSRSGGADTQYF.